Presented here are 24 T cell receptor beta chains from one specimen sequenced in a study of shared clonotypes between healthy human individuals. The table came from immunoSEQ multiplex PCR; TCRdb's copy has only in-frame clones and leaves some out. The sample carries about 1,900,000 clones, about 95% recorded once. The naive CD8 population came from CD45RO-negative cells selected for CCR7, without terminally differentiated effector memory CD45RA+ cells. The sequencing input was naive CD8+ T cells sorted from blood. These receptors all come from a man between 18 and 35 years old in good health.

This clone showed up just once. This chain connects TRBV11-2 to TRBJ2-7; no clear D. This CDR3 has 13 amino acids. Germline assignment: CDR1 SGHAT and CDR2 FQNNGV. The V end lost 4 bases, the J end lost 0 bases, and 7 bases lay between the germline ends. CDR3 coding DNA: TGTGCCAGCAGCTCTGGAGCCTCCTACGAGCAGTACTTC. Translated: CASSSGASYEQYF. Combining the CDR3 with reference TRBV11-2 and TRBJ2-7 gives the whole variable domain EAGVAQSPRYKIIEKRQSVAFWCNPISGHATLYWYQQILGQGPKLLIQFQNNGVVDDSQLPKDRFSAERLKGVDSTLKIQPAKLEDSAVYLCASSSGASYEQYFGPGTRLTVT.

This clone occurred once. The chain's CDR3 is CASSLESNSVDSPLHF. As DNA, the CDR3 is TGCGCCAGCAGCTTGGAAAGTAATTCTGTCGATTCACCCCTCCACTTT. This chain joins TRBV5-1 and TRBJ1-6, with D unclear. This CDR3 region has 16 residues. Germline loops: CDR1 SGHRS, CDR2 YFSETQ. V shed 0 bases and J shed 8 bases, with 15 bases lying between them. Filled out from reference TRBV5-1 and TRBJ1-6, the complete variable domain reads KAGVTQTPRYLIKTRGQQVTLSCSPISGHRSVSWYQQTPGQGLQFLFEYFSETQRNKGNFPGRFSGRQFSNSRSEMNVSTLELGDSALYLCASSLESNSVDSPLHFGNGTRLTVT.

The chain couples TRBV20-1 to TRBJ2-1; perhaps TRBD2 as D (5 bases). Germline CDR1 DFQATT, CDR2 SNEGSKA (reference sequence). Trimming removed 1 base at V and 9 bases at J, with 7 bases between. This CDR3 is 11 amino acids long. The CDR3 sequence is CSARVAGEQFF. For the CDR3, the DNA is TGCAGTGCTAGAGTGGCGGGTGAGCAGTTCTTC.

The chain couples TRBV28 to TRBJ2-5; D remains ambiguous. CDR3 length equals 13 residues. The germline CDR1 and CDR2 sequences are MDHEN and SYDVKM. V lost 2 bases and J 2 bases, leaving 6 bases between the germline ends. The DNA for the CDR3 is TGTGCCAGCAGTTTAGACTTACAAGAGACCCAGTACTTC. Translation gives CASSLDLQETQYF.

CDR3 nucleotides: TGCGCCAGCAGCTTGTCCAGGGATCAGTACACTGAAGCTTTCTTT. Its protein is CASSLSRDQYTEAFF. The chain employs TRBV5-1 and TRBJ1-1; D might be TRBD1 (5 bases). The CDR3 is made up of 15 amino acids. Trimming pared 1 base from V and 3 bases from J, leaving 13 bases between. Germline CDR1 and CDR2: SGHRS and YFSETQ. Together with reference TRBV5-1 and TRBJ1-1, the CDR3 gives the full variable domain: KAGVTQTPRYLIKTRGQQVTLSCSPISGHRSVSWYQQTPGQGLQFLFEYFSETQRNKGNFPGRFSGRQFSNSRSEMNVSTLELGDSALYLCASSLSRDQYTEAFFGQGTRLTVV.

This chain links TRBV2 with TRBJ1-5; D might be TRBD1 (5 bases). This CDR3 contains 13 residues. Germline CDR1 is SNHLY and CDR2 is FYNNEI. The V end lost 3 bases, the J end lost 5 bases, and 8 bases lay between the germline ends. CDR3 amino acids: CASSDPGYQPQHF. CDR3 coding DNA: TGTGCCAGCAGTGATCCAGGGTATCAGCCCCAGCATTTT.

The J gene is TRBJ2-2, the V gene TRBV29-1, with D possibly being TRBD2 (6 bases). The CDR3 length is 14 residues. Trimming left V 2 bases short and J 2 bases short, with 9 bases between. Germline-derived CDR1 and CDR2 are SQVTM and ANQGSEA. In nucleotides, the CDR3 is TGCAGCGTTGAAATTGGACTAAACACCGGGGAGCTGTTTTTT. It specifies CSVEIGLNTGELFF.

The gene calls are TRBV5-1 and TRBJ2-7; no reliable D call. V gave up 4 bases and J gave up 5 bases, with 16 bases separating them. CDR3 length equals 14 residues. Germline assignment: CDR1 SGHRS and CDR2 YFSETQ. The CDR3 DNA reads TGCGCCAGCAGCGGCTTCGGGTTTCACGACGAGCAGTACTTC. The encoded protein is CASSGFGFHDEQYF.

The chain uses TRBV7-8 and TRBJ1-2; D possibly corresponds to TRBD1 (5 bases). Trimming stripped 6 bases from V and 4 bases from J, with 12 bases between. Germline V gene lookup returns CDR1 SGHVS and CDR2 FQNEAQ. There are 13 residues in the CDR3. CDR3 sequence reads: CASSAGTSYGYTF. CDR3 nucleotides: TGTGCCAGCAGTGCCGGGACCTCCTATGGCTACACCTTC.

A word on this clone: Different DNA sequences within this sample yield the same CDR3. V usage is TRBV5-6 and J usage is TRBJ2-3; TRBD2 matches 11 bases. This CDR3 is built from 16 residues. With V trimmed by 0 bases and J by 5 bases, 5 bases remained unmatched. Per germline, CDR1 SGHDT and CDR2 YYEEEE. CDR3 nucleotide sequence: TGTGCCAGCAGCTTGGCCCTAGCGGGGGGTCTAGATACGCAGTATTTT. It codes for CASSLALAGGLDTQYF.

The gene calls are TRBV11-2 and TRBJ2-1; D is unclear. Trimming took 5 bases from V and 0 from J, leaving 14 bases between them. Germline V gives CDR1 SGHAT, CDR2 FQNNGV. This CDR3 contains 16 residues. The CDR3 DNA follows: TGTGCCAGCAGCGCGTCCAGCGCCAGCTCCTACAATGAGCAGTTCTTC. Its protein is CASSASSASSYNEQFF.

The CDR3 reads CASSRTLGLVVDEQFF. The CDR3 nucleotides read TGCGCCAGCAGCCGGACCCTCGGACTAGTTGTCGATGAGCAGTTCTTC. This chain links TRBV4-3 with TRBJ2-1; 7 bases agree with TRBD2. This CDR3 has 16 residues. J gave up 8 bases and V 4 bases, and 14 bases lay outside the gene matches. In germline, CDR1 is LGHNA, CDR2 YSLEER.

Of note for this clone: This sample also contains other DNA sequences that code for the same CDR3. This chain links TRBV29-1 with TRBJ2-3; 7 positions match TRBD1. CDR1 and CDR2 from the germline V gene are SQVTM and ANQGSEA. V shed 7 bases, J shed 3 bases, and the junction held 4 bases outside the gene matches. The length of the CDR3 is 12 residues. For the CDR3, the DNA is TGCAGCGCCCGACAGGGAACAGATACGCAGTATTTT. Translated, it gives CSARQGTDTQYF.

DNA of the CDR3: TGTGCCAGCAGAGTCCGAGCCCACGGGGAAAAACTGTTTTTT. Translating gives CASRVRAHGEKLFF. This chain joins TRBV28 and TRBJ1-4, with unresolved D. V dropped 6 bases and J dropped 8 bases, with 16 bases sitting between them. The CDR3 has 14 amino acids. Germline lookup yields CDR1 MDHEN and CDR2 SYDVKM.

On this clone: One end of the junction fails to match germline, which may point to a read error. This rearrangement joins TRBV7-9 to TRBJ2-1; 9 nucleotides agree with TRBD1. CDR3 length equals 12 residues. Germline CDR1 SEHNR, CDR2 FQNEAQ (reference sequence). CDR3 coding DNA: TGTGCCAGCAGTTTTCCGGGACAGGGCTTACTCTTC. Encoded protein: CASSFPGQGLLF.

The rearrangement links TRBV6-4 to TRBJ1-1, with D maybe TRBD1 (5 bases). Germline V lookup: CDR1 MRHNA, CDR2 SNTAGT. CDR3 length: 17 amino acids. V dropped 7 bases and J dropped 4 bases, with 25 bases sitting between them. This chain's CDR3 is CASKPVGGVGHVTEAFF. The CDR3 DNA reads as TGTGCCAGCAAACCCGTCGGGGGGGTTGGTCATGTCACTGAAGCTTTCTTT.

The chain carries TRBV27 and TRBJ2-1; D ambiguous. CDR1 is MNHEY, CDR2 SMNVEV, per germline (reference sequence). V lost 5 bases and J lost 6, with 17 bases in between. The CDR3 extends over 15 amino acids. This CDR3 is CASSPPSSMINEQFF. The CDR3 region has the DNA TGTGCCAGCAGTCCCCCGAGTTCTATGATCAATGAGCAGTTCTTC.

V gene TRBV10-3 combines with J gene TRBJ2-3, with D perhaps matching TRBD2 (6 bases). V lost 6 bases, J lost 4 bases, and 14 bases lay in between. Germline CDR1 is ENHRY and CDR2 is SYGVKD. CDR3 length equals 14 residues. The CDR3 spells CAIRTRSAADTQYF. In nucleotides, the CDR3 is TGTGCCATCAGGACTAGATCGGCAGCAGATACGCAGTATTTT.

The J gene is TRBJ2-5, the V gene TRBV13; TRBD1 matches at 8 bases. Germline CDR1 reads PRHDT; CDR2 reads FYEKMQ (reference sequence). J was trimmed by 3 bases and V by 4 bases; bases with no gene match: 1. The length of the CDR3 is 13 residues. The CDR3 DNA reads TGTGCCAGCAGCTCGACAGGGGAAGAGACCCAGTACTTC. Translation gives CASSSTGEETQYF. The variable domain in full, completed from reference TRBV13 and TRBJ2-5, reads AAGVIQSPRHLIKEKRETATLKCYPIPRHDTVYWYQQGPGQDPQFLISFYEKMQSDKGSIPDRFSAQQFSDYHSELNMSSLELGDSALYFCASSSTGEETQYFGPGTRLLVL.

The gene calls are TRBV5-4 and TRBJ2-2; unclear D gene. The CDR3 runs 12 residues. From germline, CDR1 is SGHNT and CDR2 YYREEE (reference sequence). V was pared by 7 bases and J by 4 bases, with 8 bases between. CDR3 bases: TGTGCCAGCGAGGATGCCACCGGGGAGCTGTTTTTT. Its protein product is CASEDATGELFF.

CDR3 sequence (DNA): TGTGCCAGCAGCTTGGGGACAGAGGGGTCATACGAGCAGTACTTC. Translated, it gives CASSLGTEGSYEQYF. The chain recombines TRBV5-6 with TRBJ2-7; possibly TRBD1 for D (6 bases). This CDR3 comprises 15 residues. Germline values: CDR1 SGHDT, CDR2 YYEEEE. V dropped 0 bases and J dropped 4 bases, with 14 bases sitting between them.

This clone has a single count. The rearrangement links TRBV10-2 to TRBJ2-1, with D possibly being TRBD2 (5 bases). The CDR3 length is 13 residues. V was shortened by 7 bases and J by 3 bases, with 10 bases between the two germline ends. CDR1 and CDR2 (germline): WSHSY, SAAADI. CDR3 in amino acids: CASTPSYYNEQFF. The CDR3 bases are TGCGCCAGCACCCCTAGCTACTACAATGAGCAGTTCTTC.

The V and J genes are TRBV6-5 and TRBJ1-1, with D uncertain. This CDR3 region has 11 residues. With 5 bases removed from V and 6 bases from J, the gap between germline ends came to 7 bases. CDR1 is MNHEY, CDR2 SVGAGI, per germline. CDR3: CASSEVAEAFF. The CDR3 nucleotides are TGTGCCAGCAGTGAAGTGGCTGAAGCTTTCTTT.

As regards this clone: The junction and the germline gene differ at one end; a read error may be behind it. V usage is TRBV28 and J usage is TRBJ2-3; D may be TRBD2 (5 bases). The CDR3 loop spans 17 amino acids. Germline loops: CDR1 MDHEN, CDR2 SYDVKM. The CDR3 sequence: CASSYPGLDLSTDMQYF. CDR3 sequence (DNA): TGTGCCAGCAGTTACCCTGGACTCGACCTTAGCACAGATATGCAGTATTTT.